This T cell receptor (beta chain) is from a study of CD8 T cells in ankylosing spondylitis. Overall study findings and caveats: It appeared that ankylosing spondylitis blood was characterized by a TCR beta motif of seven or eight highly homologous variants. In peripheral blood, disease-linked CD8+ clones occurred at relatively low frequencies. Matched synovial fluid from ankylosing spondylitis patients was reported to be enriched for disease-linked clones.

Quantitative 5'-RACE with molecular barcodes generated TCR beta libraries. TCRdb called the 5' RACE reads again in MiXCR, with one record for every CDR3 protein. The sample has 700,000 to 850,000 distinct CDR3 sequences; approximately 12% are singletons. There are 15 residues in the CDR3. With 6 bases removed from V and 2 bases from J, the gap between germline ends came to 18 bases. The germline gives CDR1 DFQATT, CDR2 SNEGSKA (reference sequence). This clonotype was seen a few times. The antigen remains unidentified. The sample taken for sequencing was blood, either unsorted or a sorted T cell fraction (not recorded which). The chain recombines TRBV20-1 with TRBJ2-3; D might be TRBD1 (6 bases). This TCR derives from a male donor with ankylosing spondylitis. The CDR3 DNA is TGCAGTGCGGGGGACCGGGACACAGACACAGATACGCAGTATTTT. Translating it yields CSAGDRDTDTDTQYF.